These 9 T cell receptor beta chains came from one sample sequenced in a study of blood T cells in healthy people across ages. The use of a sample-barcoded 5' primer and a J-beta primer mix characterized a second PCR of roughly 6 to 11 cycles. TCRdb ran MiXCR on the 5' RACE reads and lists one entry per CDR3 protein. The table lists about 780,000 distinct CDR3 sequences, 25% to 30% of them singletons, with approximately 2.9% in the top ten. The same data also went into a second study, on T cells of mothers and their children.

Sequencing input: blood. These receptors all stem from a boy aged 5-17 years in good health.

This chain joins TRBV7-9 and TRBJ1-4, with unresolved D. Germline CDR1 is SEHNR and CDR2 is FQNEAQ (reference sequence). CDR3 length: 16 residues. V was pared by 2 bases and J by 2 bases, with 12 bases between. CDR3 sequence: CASSLYPRSTNEKLFF. Written as DNA, the CDR3 is TGTGCCAGCAGCTTATACCCCCGGAGTACTAATGAAAAACTGTTTTTT.

The chain is built from TRBV29-1 and TRBJ2-5, with TRBD2 matching 8 bases. The J call may be in error: the DNA end matches TRBJ2-1 better. CDR1 is SQVTM and CDR2 is ANQGSEA in the germline V gene. CDR3 length: 13 amino acids. The CDR3, as DNA: TGCAGCGTTGCGGGGGGGCTCTGGAATGAGCAGTTCTTC. Its protein is CSVAGGLWNEQFF.

This chain uses TRBV4-1 with TRBJ1-4, with a weak D call TRBD1 (6 bases). Germline CDR1 reads MGHRA; CDR2 reads YSYEKL. Trimming stripped 3 bases from V and 6 bases from J, with 14 bases between. The CDR3 runs to 15 residues. This chain's CDR3 is CASSHLGGGDEKLFF. The CDR3 region has the DNA TGCGCCAGCAGCCACTTAGGAGGGGGGGATGAAAAACTGTTTTTT.

This clonotype was detected a few times. V usage is TRBV24-1 and J usage is TRBJ1-3, with D hard to call. Germline-derived CDR1 and CDR2 are KGHDR and SFDVKD. The CDR3 loop spans 15 amino acids. V was trimmed by 4 bases and J by 0 bases, leaving 9 bases between them. CDR3 coding DNA: TGTGCCACCAGTGACCCATTTAGCTCTGGAAACACCATATATTTT. Protein sequence: CATSDPFSSGNTIYF.

The V call is TRBV10-3, the J call TRBJ2-3, with 8 bases aligning to TRBD1. The CDR3 consists of 16 residues. The J segment lost 0 bases and the V segment lost 2 bases, leaving 4 bases of the junction unmatched. Germline CDR1 is ENHRY and CDR2 is SYGVKD. The CDR3 bases are TGTGCCATCAGTGAGAACAGACAGGGGAGCACAGATACGCAGTATTTT. Residues: CAISENRQGSTDTQYF.

This clonotype was detected only a few times. The chain employs TRBV7-9 and TRBJ1-4, with 8 bases matching TRBD1. The CDR3 totals 13 residues. V was clipped by 4 bases and J by 8 bases; unmatched bases: 3. CDR1 is SEHNR, CDR2 FQNEAQ, per germline (reference sequence). The CDR3 sequence: CASSSGDREKLFF. CDR3 in DNA: TGTGCCAGCAGCTCAGGGGACAGGGAAAAACTGTTTTTT. The whole variable domain, filled in from reference TRBV7-9 and TRBJ1-4, reads DTGVSQNPRHKITKRGQNVTFRCDPISEHNRLYWYRQTLGQGPEFLTYFQNEAQLEKSRLLSDRFSAERPKGSFSTLEIQRTEQGDSAMYLCASSSGDREKLFFGSGTQLSVL.

This clonotype was seen a handful of times. The chain links TRBV15 to TRBJ2-2; 9 bases fit TRBD1. The trim removed 5 bases at V and 5 bases at J, leaving 6 bases unmatched. The CDR3 has 15 amino acids. Germline V CDR1 and CDR2: LNHNV, YYDKDF (reference sequence). The CDR3 DNA reads as TGTGCCACCAGCGAGAGGACAGGGGCAACCGGGGAGCTGTTTTTT. This gives the protein CATSERTGATGELFF.

The chain combines TRBV2 with TRBJ1-2; D is unresolved. Germline CDR1 and CDR2: SNHLY and FYNNEI. The ends were cut back, 3 bases at V and 8 bases at J, with 13 bases in the middle. The CDR3 sequence is 13 residues long. As DNA, the CDR3 is TGTGCCAGCAGTGAGGTGCCGAGTGGCGGCTACACCTTC. Protein: CASSEVPSGGYTF.

Only one count was recorded for this clonotype. V and J are TRBV20-1 and TRBJ1-5; no definite D call. This CDR3 spans 14 amino acids. The V gene lost 2 bases and the J gene lost 1 base, with 9 bases spanning the gap. The germline V gene encodes CDR1 DFQATT and CDR2 SNEGSKA (reference sequence). Here the CDR3 reads CSARFPGSNQPQHF. DNA for the CDR3: TGCAGTGCTAGATTTCCCGGGAGCAATCAGCCCCAGCATTTT.